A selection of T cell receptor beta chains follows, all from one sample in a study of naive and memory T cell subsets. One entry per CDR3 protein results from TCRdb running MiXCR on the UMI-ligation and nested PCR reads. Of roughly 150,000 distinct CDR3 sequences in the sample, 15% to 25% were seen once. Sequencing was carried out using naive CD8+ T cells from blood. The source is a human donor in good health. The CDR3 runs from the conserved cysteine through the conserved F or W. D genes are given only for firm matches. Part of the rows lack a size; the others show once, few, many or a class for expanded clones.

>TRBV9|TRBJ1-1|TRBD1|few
TGTGCCAGCAGAGATCTAGACAGGGTGAACACTGAAGCTTTCTTT
CASRDLDRVNTEAFF
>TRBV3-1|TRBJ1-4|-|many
TGTGCCAGCAGCCAACTCCAGACATATGAGAATGAAAAACTGTTTTTT
CASSQLQTYENEKLFF
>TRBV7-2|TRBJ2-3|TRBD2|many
TGTGCCAGCAGCTTAACGCTAGCGGCGACAGATACGCAGTATTTT
CASSLTLAATDTQYF
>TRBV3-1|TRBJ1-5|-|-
TGTGCCAGCAGCCAAGATTTACAGGGCGGTCAGCCCCAGCATTTT
CASSQDLQGGQPQHF
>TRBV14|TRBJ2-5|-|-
TGTGCCAGCAGCCCCATTGCTCGGGAAGAGACCCAGTACTTC
CASSPIAREETQYF
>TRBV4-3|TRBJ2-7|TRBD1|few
TGCGCCAGCAGCCAGGACCTCTCCTCAGAGACAGGGGTCTACGAGCAGTACTTC
CASSQDLSSETGVYEQYF
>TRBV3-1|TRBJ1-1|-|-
TGTGCCAGCAGCCGGGATGGGACTGAAGCTTTCTTT
CASSRDGTEAFF
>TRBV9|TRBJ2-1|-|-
TGTGCCAGCAGCCCAACCATCCGGGACTACAATGAGCAGTTCTTC
CASSPTIRDYNEQFF
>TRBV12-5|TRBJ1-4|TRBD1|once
TGTGCTAGTGGTTTGGTACTTACAGGGGCTTTTGCAACTAATGAAAAACTGTTTTTT
CASGLVLTGAFATNEKLFF
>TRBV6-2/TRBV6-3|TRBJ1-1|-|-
TGTGCCAGCAGTTACGAGGTGGGGACTGAAGCTTTCTTT
CASSYEVGTEAFF
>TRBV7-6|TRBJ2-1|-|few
TGTGCCAGCAGCTTAGAGCGGGCTGCCTACAATGAGCAGTTCTTC
CASSLERAAYNEQFF
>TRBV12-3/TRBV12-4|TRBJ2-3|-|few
TGTGCCAGCAGTTTGGTAGTCCAGTACGGCACGCTGGATACGCAGTATTTT
CASSLVVQYGTLDTQYF
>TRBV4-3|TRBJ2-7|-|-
TGCGCCAGCAGCCAAGACTGGGGATCTCCCTACGAGCAGTACTTC
CASSQDWGSPYEQYF
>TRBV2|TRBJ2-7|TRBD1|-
TGTGCCAGCACTACAGGGGATACTCACTACGAGCAGTACTTC
CASTTGDTHYEQYF
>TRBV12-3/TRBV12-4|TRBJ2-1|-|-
TGTGCCAGCTTCCCGGGGGACTCCATATACAATGAGCAGTTCTTC
CASFPGDSIYNEQFF
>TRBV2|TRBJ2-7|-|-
TGTGCCAGCGGGAGGGGGTTGGCCTACGAGCAGTACTTC
CASGRGLAYEQYF
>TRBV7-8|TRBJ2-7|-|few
TGTGCCAGCAGCTTAGTTCCGGGGGTGACCTACGAGCAGTACTTC
CASSLVPGVTYEQYF
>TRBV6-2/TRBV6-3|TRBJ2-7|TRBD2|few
TGTGCCAGCAGCCCAGTTCGGGGGGCCTACGAGCAGTACTTC
CASSPVRGAYEQYF
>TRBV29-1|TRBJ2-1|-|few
TGCAGCGTTGCCTTGACTAACCTCAATGAGCAGTTCTTC
CSVALTNLNEQFF
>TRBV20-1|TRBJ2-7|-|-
TGCAGTGCTTCCTTATGGGGCGAAACCTACGAGCAGTACTTC
CSASLWGETYEQYF
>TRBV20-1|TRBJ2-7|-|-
TGCAGTGCTAGTATGGACAACGAGCAGTACTTC
CSASMDNEQYF
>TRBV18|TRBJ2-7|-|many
TGTGCCAGCTCACCCCGGGACAACTCCTACGAGCAGTACTTC
CASSPRDNSYEQYF
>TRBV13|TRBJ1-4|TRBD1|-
TGTGCCAGCAGCCCGAGCGGGACAGGGGTTGAAAAACTGTTTTTT
CASSPSGTGVEKLFF
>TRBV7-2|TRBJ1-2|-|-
TGTGCCACACGATCCGCAGAAAACTATGGCTACACCTTC
CATRSAENYGYTF
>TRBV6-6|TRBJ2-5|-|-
TGTGCCAGCAGCCTCAAAGGAGCAACGTACCAAGAGACCCAGTACTTC
CASSLKGATYQETQYF
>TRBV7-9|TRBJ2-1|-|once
TGTGCCATTTTGGACTGGAAACACAATGAGCAGTTCTTC
CAILDWKHNEQFF
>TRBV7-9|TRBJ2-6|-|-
TGTGCCAGCAGCTTCCCTAAGGCTAGGGATTTTGCTCCTGGGGCCAACGTCCTGACTTTC
CASSFPKARDFAPGANVLTF
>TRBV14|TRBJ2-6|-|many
TGTGCCAGCAGCCAAGGACAGTTGCGCTCTGGGGCCAACGTCCTGACTTTC
CASSQGQLRSGANVLTF
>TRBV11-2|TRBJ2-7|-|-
TGTGCCAGCAGTTACCACACAGGGAATTCCTACGAGCAGTACTTC
CASSYHTGNSYEQYF
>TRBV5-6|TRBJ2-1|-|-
TGTGCCAGCAGCTCGCAGGAGGACCAACCCTACAATGAGCAGTTCTTC
CASSSQEDQPYNEQFF
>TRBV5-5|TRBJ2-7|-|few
TGTGCCAGCAGCTTTTCCGGGAACGAGCAGTACTTC
CASSFSGNEQYF
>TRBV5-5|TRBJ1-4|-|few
TGTGCCAGCAGCTTGTCACATGTATTGGAAAAACTGTTTTTT
CASSLSHVLEKLFF
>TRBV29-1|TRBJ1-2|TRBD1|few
TGCAGCGCTGTAACAGGGGACTATGGCTACACCTTC
CSAVTGDYGYTF
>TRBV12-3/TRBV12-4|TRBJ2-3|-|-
TGTGCCAGCAGTTTCGTGCGGGAAGATACGCAGTATTTT
CASSFVREDTQYF
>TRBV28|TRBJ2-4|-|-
TGTGCCAGCAGTCCTCTAGCGTCCCTAGCCAAAAACATTCAGTACTTC
CASSPLASLAKNIQYF
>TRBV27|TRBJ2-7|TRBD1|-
TGTGCCAGCAGTTTAAGGCAGGGGGCCAATTACCCCTACGAGCAGTACTTC
CASSLRQGANYPYEQYF
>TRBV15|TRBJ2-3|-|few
TGTGCCACCAGCCGCCAGGACGGTACGGATACGCAGTATTTT
CATSRQDGTDTQYF
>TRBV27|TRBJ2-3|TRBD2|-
TGTGCCAGCAGTTTCGCTAGCGGGAGGGCCGGGACAGATACGCAGTATTTT
CASSFASGRAGTDTQYF
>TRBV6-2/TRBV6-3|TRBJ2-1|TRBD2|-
TGTGCCAGCAGTGTTAGCGGGAGTCGAAATGAGCAGTTCTTC
CASSVSGSRNEQFF
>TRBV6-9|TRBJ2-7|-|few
TGTGCCAGGATACCCCTCTTTACCAGCTCCTACGAGCAGTACTTC
CARIPLFTSSYEQYF
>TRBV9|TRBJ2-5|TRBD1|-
TGTGCCAGCAGCGCTACAGGGGCCCTCCAAGAGACCCAGTACTTC
CASSATGALQETQYF
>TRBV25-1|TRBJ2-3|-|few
TGTGCCAGCAGTTTCGGCCCTAGGGGCGCAGATACGCAGTATTTT
CASSFGPRGADTQYF
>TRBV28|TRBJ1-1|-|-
TGTGCCAGCAGTCCCCGCGTGGGTGAAGCTTTCTTT
CASSPRVGEAFF
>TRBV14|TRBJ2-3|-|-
TGTGCCAGCAGTCTCACCATATCCGAAAGAGACAGAGCTGATACGCAGTATTTT
CASSLTISERDRADTQYF
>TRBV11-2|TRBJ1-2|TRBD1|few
TGTGCCAGCAGCTTAGGTCGACAGGGGCTCTATGGCTACACCTTC
CASSLGRQGLYGYTF
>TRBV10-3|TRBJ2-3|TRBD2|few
TGTGCCATCAGTGAGCCTAGCGGGAGATATACAGATACGCAGTATTTT
CAISEPSGRYTDTQYF
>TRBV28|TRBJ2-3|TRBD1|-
TGTGCCAGCTTGTTAAGGGGGCGAGGGTCGGCTACGCAGTATTTT
CASLLRGRGSATQYF
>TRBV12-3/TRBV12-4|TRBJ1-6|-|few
TGTGCCAGCAGTTGGTCAGGGTTTGAAAATTCACCCCTCCACTTT
CASSWSGFENSPLHF
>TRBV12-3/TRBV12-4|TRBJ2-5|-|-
TGTGCCAGCAGTTTAAGACGAAAGGAGACCCAGTACTTC
CASSLRRKETQYF
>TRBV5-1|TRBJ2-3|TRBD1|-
TGCGCCAGCAGCTTGGCCCGACAGGGGCCGAATCCCAAAGATACGCAGTATTTT
CASSLARQGPNPKDTQYF
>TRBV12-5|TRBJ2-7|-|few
TGTGCTAGTGGCTCTCCGGGGACCCCCTACGAGCAGTACTTC
CASGSPGTPYEQYF
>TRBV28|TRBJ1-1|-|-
TGTGCCAGCAGTCGGATGGGGGCGGGGGACTTTGGGAACACTGAAGCTTTCTTT
CASSRMGAGDFGNTEAFF
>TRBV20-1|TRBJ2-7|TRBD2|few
TGCAGTGCTAGTCATAGCGGGAGAGTGAAAGTGTCCTACGAGCAGTACTTC
CSASHSGRVKVSYEQYF
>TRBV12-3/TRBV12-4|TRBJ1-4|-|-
TGTGCCAGCAGTTTTGAGGGAAAACTGTTTTTT
CASSFEGKLFF
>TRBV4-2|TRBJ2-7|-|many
TGTGCCAGCAGCCAAGTCCCGGGAGAGTACGAGCAGTACTTC
CASSQVPGEYEQYF